This T cell receptor (beta chain) comes out of a study of blood T cell repertoires in COVID-19. Study-wide background: In each case, the material was cDNA or gDNA derived from T cells, B-cell-depleted T cells, or PBMCs.

This CDR3 has 15 residues. CDR1 is SGHRS, CDR2 YFSETQ, per germline. J was trimmed by 10 bases and V by 4 bases; bases with no gene match: 10. Methods used by the authors: Amplified reference gene primers provided the basis for estimating nucleated cell counts. Generated by immunoSEQ multiplex PCR, the TCRdb table keeps only in-frame clones and is missing some. The V and J calls and clone size were taken over from that table, and D and trimming were inferred from the DNA. The repertoire has about 260,000 clones, more than 90% of them found once; the top ten carry 2% to 3%. Sample: peripheral blood. The sequence was collected from a person between 18 and 35 years old with COVID-19, enrolled during active disease. The chain joins TRBV5-1 to TRBJ2-2, with TRBD1 matching over 10 bases. CDR3 sequence reads: CASSLVDRGSEELFF. CDR3 DNA sequence: TGCGCCAGCAGCCTGGTGGACAGGGGGAGCGAGGAGCTGTTTTTT.